This passage covers 19 T cell receptor beta chains from one sample sequenced in a study of OX40 agonist ivuxolimab in advanced cancers. Produced via immunoSEQ multiplex PCR; TCRdb's table is partial and in-frame only. The sample has approximately 31,000 clones, about 90% seen once. Sequenced material: CD4+ or CD8+ T cells sorted from blood, taken in a trial of the OX40 agonist ivuxolimab. These receptors were taken from an adult with an advanced solid tumor such as melanoma, head and neck, liver or kidney cancer.

V usage is TRBV19 and J usage is TRBJ1-1; no definite D call. The V end was cut by 7 bases, the J end by 1 base, with 10 bases between. Germline lookup yields CDR1 LNHDA and CDR2 SQIVND (reference sequence). This CDR3 is built from 13 residues. CDR3 in amino acids: CASTLQPNTEAFF. CDR3 bases: TGTGCCAGTACTCTACAGCCGAACACTGAAGCTTTCTTT.

J is TRBJ1-5 and V is TRBV19; no clear D gene. V was cut by 3 bases and J by 6 bases, with 18 bases left in between. The CDR3 contains 16 residues. Germline CDR1 LNHDA, CDR2 SQIVND (reference sequence). CDR3 DNA: TGTGCCAGTAGTATGATTCGGGGAGATTTGAGTCAGCCCCAGCATTTT. Encoded protein: CASSMIRGDLSQPQHF.

V gene TRBV28 combines with J gene TRBJ1-2; 7 nucleotides align to TRBD1. Germline V CDR1 and CDR2: MDHEN, SYDVKM. The J segment lost 3 bases and the V segment lost 6 bases, leaving 13 bases of the junction unmatched. The CDR3 has 16 amino acids. Here the CDR3 DNA reads TGTGCCAGCAGGGGCTTTGACAGGGACTCCCACTATGGCTACACCTTC. Protein: CASRGFDRDSHYGYTF.

The gene calls are TRBV5-5 and TRBJ1-3; D remains unclear. This CDR3 comprises 14 residues. Deletions cut 2 bases from V and 3 bases from J, with 9 bases between. Germline-derived CDR1 and CDR2 are SGHKS and YYEKEE (reference sequence). CDR3 sequence: CASSLKDDGNTIYF. CDR3 bases: TGTGCCAGCAGCTTAAAAGATGATGGAAACACCATATATTTT.

V is TRBV29-1 and J is TRBJ1-1; weak D call: TRBD1 (5 bases). CDR3 length: 13 amino acids. The V gene's germline CDR1 is SQVTM and CDR2 ANQGSEA. The V and J ends lost 4 bases and 4 bases respectively, with 13 bases between them. CDR3 sequence: CSVGGGVSTEAFF. The CDR3 DNA sequence: TGCAGCGTTGGGGGCGGGGTAAGCACTGAAGCTTTCTTT. The full variable domain, completed using reference TRBV29-1 and TRBJ1-1, is SAVISQKPSRDICQRGTSLTIQCQVDSQVTMMFWYRQQPGQSLTLIATANQGSEATYESGFVIDKFPISRPNLTFSTLTVSNMSPEDSSIYLCSVGGGVSTEAFFGQGTRLTVV.

The V gene is TRBV18, the J gene TRBJ2-5; TRBD1 aligns across 7 bases. CDR1 is KGHSH, CDR2 LQKENI, per germline. This CDR3 comprises 15 residues. The trim removed 0 bases at V and 5 bases at J, leaving 6 bases unmatched. The CDR3 bases are TGTGCCAGCTCACCACCTATCCAGGGGGTTGAGACCCAGTACTTC. It codes for CASSPPIQGVETQYF.

The genes are TRBV13 and TRBJ2-1; D is undetermined. The length of the CDR3 is 14 residues. Trimming took off 5 bases at V and 0 bases at J, with 8 bases between the two ends. CDR1 PRHDT and CDR2 FYEKMQ come from the germline V gene (reference sequence). DNA for the CDR3: TGTGCCAGCAGCCATCCGAGCTCCTACAATGAGCAGTTCTTC. It translates to CASSHPSSYNEQFF.

The count of this clone is one. This CDR3 reads CASSPSTDPIYGYTF. CDR3 in DNA: TGTGCCAGCAGCCCTTCGACAGACCCTATCTATGGCTACACCTTC. The chain couples TRBV9 to TRBJ1-2; D is possibly TRBD1 (5 bases). Trimming stripped 4 bases from V and 4 bases from J, with 17 bases between. Per germline, CDR1 SGDLS and CDR2 YYNGEE. This CDR3 contains 15 residues.

The chain combines TRBV5-4 with TRBJ2-2, with 7 bases fitting TRBD1. The CDR3 has 16 amino acids. The germline V gene encodes CDR1 SGHNT and CDR2 YYREEE (reference sequence). Germline trimming cut 3 bases from V and 0 bases from J; bases unmatched to any gene: 5. In DNA, the CDR3 is TGTGCCAGCAGCTCCCGACAGGGCACGAACACCGGGGAGCTGTTTTTT. It specifies CASSSRQGTNTGELFF.

This chain connects TRBV6-5 to TRBJ2-7; D is uncertain. The CDR3 runs to 13 residues. With 0 bases removed from V and 2 bases from J, the gap between germline ends came to 5 bases. CDR1 and CDR2 (germline): MNHEY, SVGAGI. The CDR3 here is CASSYSMTYEQYF. CDR3 in DNA: TGTGCCAGCAGTTACTCGATGACCTACGAGCAGTACTTC.

The V and J genes are TRBV5-4 and TRBJ2-4; D unclear. The CDR3 totals 14 residues. Germline lookup yields CDR1 SGHNT and CDR2 YYREEE (reference sequence). Trimming removed 2 bases at V and 7 bases at J, with 13 bases between. CDR3: CASSLVTPFNIQYF. In DNA, the CDR3 is TGTGCCAGCAGCTTAGTGACCCCGTTCAACATTCAGTACTTC.

The rearrangement links TRBV9 to TRBJ2-3; no definite D call. The V and J ends lost 0 bases and 0 bases respectively, with 8 bases between them. There are 15 residues in the CDR3. In germline, CDR1 is SGDLS, CDR2 YYNGEE. CDR3 DNA: TGTGCCAGCAGCGTAGCAAGTAGCAGCACAGATACGCAGTATTTT. It is translated as CASSVASSSTDTQYF. The whole variable domain, filled in from reference TRBV9 and TRBJ2-3, reads DSGVTQTPKHLITATGQRVTLRCSPRSGDLSVYWYQQSLDQGLQFLIQYYNGEERAKGNILERFSAQQFPDLHSELNLSSLELGDSALYFCASSVASSSTDTQYFGPGTRLTVL.

This sequence joins TRBV5-4 and TRBJ1-1, with a possible D match to TRBD1 (6 bases). The CDR3 runs to 15 residues. The germline V gene encodes CDR1 SGHNT and CDR2 YYREEE (reference sequence). Trimming left V 2 bases short and J 5 bases short, with 16 bases between. The CDR3 DNA follows: TGTGCCAGCAGCTTTGGAGGGGGACGGGGGACTGAAGCTTTCTTT. Translation: CASSFGGGRGTEAFF.

V is TRBV5-1 and J is TRBJ2-5, with 10 bases lining up with TRBD1. The CDR3 loop spans 17 amino acids. Germline V gene sequence: CDR1 SGHRS, CDR2 YFSETQ. Germline trimming cut 4 bases from V and 4 bases from J; bases unmatched to any gene: 13. DNA of the CDR3: TGCGCCAGCAGCACCCGTTGGGGGACAGGGGTCGGAGAGACCCAGTACTTC. It specifies CASSTRWGTGVGETQYF.

The chain carries TRBV28 and TRBJ2-1, with 16 bases that match TRBD2. The trim removed 0 bases at V and 9 bases at J, leaving 5 bases unmatched. The CDR3 extends over 17 amino acids. Germline V gene data show CDR1 as MDHEN and CDR2 as SYDVKM. The CDR3, as DNA: TGTGCCAGCAGTTTATGGGGACTAGCGGGAGGGCCGGGTGAGCAGTTCTTC. Protein: CASSLWGLAGGPGEQFF.

This clone was observed a single time. The V call is TRBV28, the J call TRBJ2-5, with 9 nucleotides matching TRBD1. With 5 bases clipped from V and 4 bases from J, the junction kept 8 bases outside the gene matches. This CDR3 contains 15 residues. Germline-derived CDR1 and CDR2 are MDHEN and SYDVKM. CDR3 amino acids: CASSPGDRETETQYF. The CDR3 region has the DNA TGTGCCAGCAGTCCCGGGGACAGGGAGACAGAGACCCAGTACTTC.

V usage is TRBV7-2 and J usage is TRBJ1-2; TRBD1 aligns across 7 bases. Per the germline V gene, CDR1 is SGHTA and CDR2 is FQGNSA. CDR3 length: 14 residues. The V gene end was trimmed by 5 bases and the J gene end by 3 bases; junction bases not matched to a gene: 6. The CDR3: CASSRDSYYYGYTF. CDR3 in DNA: TGTGCCAGCAGCCGGGACAGTTATTACTATGGCTACACCTTC.

V gene TRBV2 combines with J gene TRBJ1-6, with 9 bases matching TRBD1. The V gene end was trimmed by 4 bases and the J gene end by 7 bases; junction bases not matched to a gene: 8. Germline values: CDR1 SNHLY, CDR2 FYNNEI. This CDR3 contains 16 residues. CDR3 protein: CASSASPGTGNSPLHF. In DNA, the CDR3 is TGTGCCAGCAGTGCAAGCCCGGGGACAGGGAATTCACCCCTCCACTTT.

CDR3 protein: CASSQVQGGYEQYF. Here the CDR3 DNA reads TGCGCCAGCAGCCAAGTACAGGGTGGCTACGAGCAGTACTTC. The chain is built from TRBV4-1 and TRBJ2-7; tentatively, D is TRBD1 (6 bases). This CDR3 region has 14 residues. V was clipped by 1 base and J by 3 bases, with 10 bases between them. The germline CDR1 and CDR2 sequences are MGHRA and YSYEKL.